Listed here are 7 T cell receptor beta chains from one sample, sequenced in a study of OX40 agonist ivuxolimab in advanced cancers. The protocol was immunoSEQ multiplex PCR, while the TCRdb copy is restricted to in-frame clones and leaves out a portion. The repertoire includes roughly 64,000 clones, 80% to 90% of them detected once, and roughly an eighth sits in the top ten. The starting material was CD4+ or CD8+ T cells sorted from blood, obtained in a trial of the OX40 agonist ivuxolimab. These receptors were taken from an adult with an advanced solid tumor such as melanoma, head and neck, liver or kidney cancer.

This chain uses TRBV7-9 with TRBJ2-7; 13 bases fit TRBD2. The CDR3 has 14 residues. Germline CDR1 is SEHNR and CDR2 is FQNEAQ (reference sequence). Trimming cost V 1 base and J 6 bases; bases outside gene matches: 0. CDR3 nucleotide sequence: TGTGCCAGCAGCTTAGGGACTAGCGGGAGCGAGCAGTACTTC. This encodes CASSLGTSGSEQYF.

The chain combines TRBV6-1 with TRBJ1-4; TRBD1 is a possible D gene (6 bases). Germline loops: CDR1 MNHNS, CDR2 SASEGT. Trimming left V 6 bases short and J 8 bases short, with 13 bases between. This CDR3 contains 13 residues. CDR3 protein: CASSEDSWEKLFF. For the CDR3, the DNA is TGTGCCAGCAGCGAGGACAGCTGGGAAAAACTGTTTTTT.

The chain couples TRBV2 to TRBJ1-3; D is ambiguous. CDR1 is SNHLY and CDR2 is FYNNEI in the germline V gene. CDR3 length: 17 amino acids. V dropped 3 bases and J dropped 2 bases, with 17 bases sitting between them. CDR3 amino acids: CASSDRGVTHAGNTIYF. DNA for the CDR3: TGTGCCAGCAGTGATAGAGGAGTCACCCACGCTGGAAACACCATATATTTT.

The V and J genes are TRBV30 and TRBJ2-3, with unresolved D. Trimming removed 2 bases from V and 2 bases from J, with 8 bases in between. This CDR3 is 13 amino acids long. Germline CDR1 is GTSNPN and CDR2 is SVGIG (reference sequence). The CDR3 sequence: CAWSLVSTDTQYF. Written as DNA, the CDR3 is TGTGCCTGGAGTCTAGTGTCCACAGATACGCAGTATTTT. Full variable domain (rest looked up from reference TRBV30 and TRBJ2-3): SQTIHQWPATLVQPVGSPLSLECTVEGTSNPNLYWYRQAAGRGLQLLFYSVGIGQISSEVPQNLSASRPQDRQFILSSKKLLLSDSGFYLCAWSLVSTDTQYFGPGTRLTVL.

This clone has only a few counts. This chain links TRBV19 with TRBJ2-7, with 9 bases aligning to TRBD1. Germline CDR1 is LNHDA and CDR2 is SQIVND (reference sequence). V trimming: 6 bases; J trimming: 3 bases; junction bases outside the gene matches: 3. The CDR3 spans 13 residues. This chain's CDR3 is CASRGTGIYEQYF. As DNA, the CDR3 is TGTGCCAGTAGGGGGACAGGGATCTACGAGCAGTACTTC.

The chain couples TRBV30 to TRBJ2-3, with no clear D. The V and J ends lost 2 bases and 7 bases respectively, with 16 bases between them. The CDR3 loop spans 14 amino acids. In germline, CDR1 is GTSNPN, CDR2 SVGIG (reference sequence). As DNA, the CDR3 is TGTGCCTGGAGTCCCGGACCCCTCATATATACGCAGTATTTT. Translating it yields CAWSPGPLIYTQYF.

This clone occurred once. The chain is built from TRBV5-4 and TRBJ2-1; D not resolved. The V gene's germline CDR1 is SGHNT and CDR2 YYREEE (reference sequence). Trimming removed 3 bases from V and 2 bases from J, with 6 bases in between. The CDR3 is made up of 13 amino acids. CDR3 sequence reads: CASSSDTYNEQFF. In DNA, the CDR3 is TGTGCCAGCAGCTCTGACACCTACAATGAGCAGTTCTTC.